Detailed here is one TCR beta chain. Sequencing used immunoSEQ multiplex PCR; TCRdb keeps in-frame clones, though not all of them. Here the sample spans 29,000 or so clones, 65% to 70% being singletons. The data were taken from a study of blood T cell repertoires in COVID-19. The CDR3 consists of 14 residues. From germline, CDR1 is MGHRA and CDR2 YSYEKL. V was pared by 1 base and J by 5 bases, with 12 bases between. The source of this sequence is a human donor in a cohort sampled during active COVID-19. Source material: peripheral blood. The chain joins TRBV4-1 to TRBJ2-7; TRBD1 is a possible D gene (6 bases). CDR3: CASSQGGRGNEQYF. CDR3 in DNA: TGCGCCAGCAGCCAAGGGGGGCGCGGAAACGAGCAGTACTTC.